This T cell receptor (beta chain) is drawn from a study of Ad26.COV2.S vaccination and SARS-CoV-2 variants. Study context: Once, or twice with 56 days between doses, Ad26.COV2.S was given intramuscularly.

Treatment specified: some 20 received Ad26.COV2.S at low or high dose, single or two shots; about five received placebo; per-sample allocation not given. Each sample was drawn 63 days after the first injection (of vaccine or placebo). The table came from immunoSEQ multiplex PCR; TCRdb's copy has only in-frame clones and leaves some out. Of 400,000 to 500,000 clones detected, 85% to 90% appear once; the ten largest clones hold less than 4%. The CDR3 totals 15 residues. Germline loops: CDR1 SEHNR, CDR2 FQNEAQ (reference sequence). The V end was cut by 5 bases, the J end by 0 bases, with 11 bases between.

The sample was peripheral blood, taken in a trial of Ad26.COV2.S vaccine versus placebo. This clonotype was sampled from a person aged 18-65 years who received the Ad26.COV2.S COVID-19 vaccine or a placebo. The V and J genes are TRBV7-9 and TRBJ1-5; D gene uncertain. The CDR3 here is CASSDGRYSNQPQHF. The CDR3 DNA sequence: TGTGCCAGCAGCGACGGACGTTATAGCAATCAGCCCCAGCATTTT. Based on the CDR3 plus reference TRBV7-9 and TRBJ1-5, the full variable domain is DTGVSQNPRHKITKRGQNVTFRCDPISEHNRLYWYRQTLGQGPEFLTYFQNEAQLEKSRLLSDRFSAERPKGSFSTLEIQRTEQGDSAMYLCASSDGRYSNQPQHFGDGTRLSIL.